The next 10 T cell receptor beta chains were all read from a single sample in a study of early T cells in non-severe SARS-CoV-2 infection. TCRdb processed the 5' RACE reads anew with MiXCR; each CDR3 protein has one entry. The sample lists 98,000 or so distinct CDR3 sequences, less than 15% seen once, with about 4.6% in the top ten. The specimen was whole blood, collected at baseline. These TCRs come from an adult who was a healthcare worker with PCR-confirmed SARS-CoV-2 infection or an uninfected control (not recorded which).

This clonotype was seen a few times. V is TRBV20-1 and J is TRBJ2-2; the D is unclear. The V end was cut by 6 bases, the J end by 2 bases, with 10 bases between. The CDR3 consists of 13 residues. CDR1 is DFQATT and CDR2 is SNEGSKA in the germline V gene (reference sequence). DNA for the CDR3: TGCAGTGCCAGTATACCAAACACCGGGGAGCTGTTTTTT. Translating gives CSASIPNTGELFF.

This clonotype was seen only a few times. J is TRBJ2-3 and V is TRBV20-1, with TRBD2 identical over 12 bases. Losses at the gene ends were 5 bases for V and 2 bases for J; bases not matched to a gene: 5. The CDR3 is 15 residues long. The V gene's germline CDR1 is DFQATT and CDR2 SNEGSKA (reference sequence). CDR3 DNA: TGCAGTGCTCCCGGACTAGCGGGGATCACAGATACGCAGTATTTT. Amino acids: CSAPGLAGITDTQYF.

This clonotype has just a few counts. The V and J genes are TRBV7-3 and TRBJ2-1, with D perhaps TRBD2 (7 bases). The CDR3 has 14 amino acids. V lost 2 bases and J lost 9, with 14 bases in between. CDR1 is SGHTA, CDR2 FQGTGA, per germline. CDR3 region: CASSLRGRGGEQFF. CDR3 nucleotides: TGTGCCAGCAGCTTACGCGGGAGAGGGGGTGAGCAGTTCTTC.

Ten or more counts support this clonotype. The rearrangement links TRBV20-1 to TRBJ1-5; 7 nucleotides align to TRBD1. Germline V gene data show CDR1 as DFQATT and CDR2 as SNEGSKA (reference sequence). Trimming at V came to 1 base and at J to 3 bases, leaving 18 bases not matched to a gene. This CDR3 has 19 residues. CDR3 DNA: TGCAGTGCTAGAGCCTATAGACAGGGAGGAGGGAAGGTCAATCAGCCCCAGCATTTT. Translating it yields CSARAYRQGGGKVNQPQHF.

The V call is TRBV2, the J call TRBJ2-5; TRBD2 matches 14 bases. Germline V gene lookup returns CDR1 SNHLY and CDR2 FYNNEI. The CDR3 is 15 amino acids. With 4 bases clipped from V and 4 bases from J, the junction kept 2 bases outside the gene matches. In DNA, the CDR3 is TGTGCCAGCAGTGGGGGACTAGCGGGAGCAGAGACCCAGTACTTC. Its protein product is CASSGGLAGAETQYF.

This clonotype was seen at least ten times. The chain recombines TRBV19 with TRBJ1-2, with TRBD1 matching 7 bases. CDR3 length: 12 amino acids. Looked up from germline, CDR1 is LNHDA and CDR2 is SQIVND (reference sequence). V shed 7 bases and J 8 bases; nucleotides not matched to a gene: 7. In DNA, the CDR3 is TGTGCCAGTAAAGAGGGGGCTCGCGGCTACACCTTC. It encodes CASKEGARGYTF.

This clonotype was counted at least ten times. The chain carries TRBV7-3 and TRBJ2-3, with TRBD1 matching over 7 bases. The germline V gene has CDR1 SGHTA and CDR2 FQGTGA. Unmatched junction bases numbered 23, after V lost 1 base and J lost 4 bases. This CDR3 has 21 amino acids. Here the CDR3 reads CASSLKGARTADRRRADTQYF. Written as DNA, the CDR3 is TGTGCCAGCAGCTTAAAGGGGGCACGAACGGCCGATCGGAGGCGGGCAGATACGCAGTATTTT.

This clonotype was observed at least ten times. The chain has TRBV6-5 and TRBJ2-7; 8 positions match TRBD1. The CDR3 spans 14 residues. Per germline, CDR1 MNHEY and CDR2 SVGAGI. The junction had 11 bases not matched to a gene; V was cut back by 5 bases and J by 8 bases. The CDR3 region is CASSPGTGLSKQYF. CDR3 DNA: TGTGCCAGCAGTCCCGGGACAGGCTTAAGTAAGCAGTACTTC.

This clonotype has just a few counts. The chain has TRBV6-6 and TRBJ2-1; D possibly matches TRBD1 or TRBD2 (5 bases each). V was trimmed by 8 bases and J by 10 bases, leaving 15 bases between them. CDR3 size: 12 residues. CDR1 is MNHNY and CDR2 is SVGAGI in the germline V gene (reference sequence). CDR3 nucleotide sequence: TGTGCCAGCGGGATGGGGACGGGCGAGCAGTTCTTC. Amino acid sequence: CASGMGTGEQFF.

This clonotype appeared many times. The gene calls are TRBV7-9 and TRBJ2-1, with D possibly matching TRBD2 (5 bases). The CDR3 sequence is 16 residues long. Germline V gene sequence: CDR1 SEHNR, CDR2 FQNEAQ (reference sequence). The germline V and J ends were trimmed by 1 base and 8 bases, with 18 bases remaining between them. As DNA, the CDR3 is TGTGCCAGCAGCTTAGTTTCCCCCGCGGACTTCGATGAGCAGTTCTTC. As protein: CASSLVSPADFDEQFF. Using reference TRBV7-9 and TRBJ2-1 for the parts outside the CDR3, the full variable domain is DTGVSQNPRHKITKRGQNVTFRCDPISEHNRLYWYRQTLGQGPEFLTYFQNEAQLEKSRLLSDRFSAERPKGSFSTLEIQRTEQGDSAMYLCASSLVSPADFDEQFFGPGTRLTVL.